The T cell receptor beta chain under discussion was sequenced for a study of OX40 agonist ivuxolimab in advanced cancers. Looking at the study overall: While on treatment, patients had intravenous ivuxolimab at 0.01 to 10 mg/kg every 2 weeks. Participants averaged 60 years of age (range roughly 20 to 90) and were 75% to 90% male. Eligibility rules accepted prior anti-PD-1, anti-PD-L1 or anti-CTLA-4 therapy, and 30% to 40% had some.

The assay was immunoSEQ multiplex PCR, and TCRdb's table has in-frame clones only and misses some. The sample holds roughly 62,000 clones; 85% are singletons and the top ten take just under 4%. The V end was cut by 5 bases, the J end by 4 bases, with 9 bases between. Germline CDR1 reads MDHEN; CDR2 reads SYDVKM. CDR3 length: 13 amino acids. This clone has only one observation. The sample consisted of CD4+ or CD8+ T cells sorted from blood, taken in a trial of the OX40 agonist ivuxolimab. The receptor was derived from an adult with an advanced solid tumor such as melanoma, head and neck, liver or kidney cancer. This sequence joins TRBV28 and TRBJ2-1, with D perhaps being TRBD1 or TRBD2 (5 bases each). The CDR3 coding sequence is TGTGCCAGCAGTACGGGGCTATACAATGAGCAGTTCTTC. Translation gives CASSTGLYNEQFF. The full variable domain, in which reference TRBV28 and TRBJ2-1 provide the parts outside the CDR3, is DVKVTQSSRYLVKRTGEKVFLECVQDMDHENMFWYRQDPGLGLRLIYFSYDVKMKEKGDIPEGYSVSREKKERFSLILESASTNQTSMYLCASSTGLYNEQFFGPGTRLTVL.